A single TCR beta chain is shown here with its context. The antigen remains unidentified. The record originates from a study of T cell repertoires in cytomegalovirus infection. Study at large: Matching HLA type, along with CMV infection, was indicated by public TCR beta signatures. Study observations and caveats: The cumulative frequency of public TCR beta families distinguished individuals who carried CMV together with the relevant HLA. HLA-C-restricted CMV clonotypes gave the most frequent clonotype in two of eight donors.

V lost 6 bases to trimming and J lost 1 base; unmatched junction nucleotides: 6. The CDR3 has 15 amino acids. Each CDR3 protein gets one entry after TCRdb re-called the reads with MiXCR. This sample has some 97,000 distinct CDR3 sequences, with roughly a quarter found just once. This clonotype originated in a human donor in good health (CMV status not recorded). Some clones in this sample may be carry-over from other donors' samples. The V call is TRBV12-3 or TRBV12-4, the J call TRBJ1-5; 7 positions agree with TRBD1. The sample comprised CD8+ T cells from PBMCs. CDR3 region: CASRRTGGSNQPQHF. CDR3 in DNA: TGTGCCAGCAGGAGGACAGGTGGAAGCAATCAGCCCCAGCATTTT.